A selection of T cell receptor beta chains follows, all from one sample in a study of response to subunit inactivated influenza vaccine. MiXCR, applied by TCRdb to the RT-PCR reads, yields one record per CDR3 protein. This table has 500,000 to 750,000 distinct CDR3 sequences, around 13% appearing once. Sequences were derived from PBMCs from blood, sampled 11 to 12 days after vaccination. These receptors were collected from a man in his fifties or sixties who received an inactivated influenza vaccine. CDR3s include the opening cysteine and the closing phenylalanine or tryptophan. D genes are given only for firm matches. Expanded clones are given a class, and other clones once, few, many or no size at all.

CDR3 | DNA | D | J | size | length | V
CASSPLRLASNIQYF | TGTGCCAGCAGTCCCCTTCGACTAGCGAGCAACATTCAGTACTTC | TRBD2 | TRBJ2-4 | few | 15 | TRBV27
CASSGVTYYDKETQYF | TGTGCCAGCAGTGGGGTGACCTACTATGATAAAGAGACCCAGTACTTC | - | TRBJ2-5 | - | 16 | TRBV2
CASSWRGGNSPLHF | TGTGCCAGCAGTTGGAGGGGTGGGAATTCACCCCTCCACTTT | - | TRBJ1-6 | - | 14 | TRBV12-3/TRBV12-4
CASSQDLPGLNNEQFF | TGTGCCAGCAGCCAAGACCTCCCCGGCCTCAACAATGAGCAGTTCTTC | - | TRBJ2-1 | - | 16 | TRBV14
CRASGGGDTQYF | TGCAGGGCTAGCGGGGGGGGAGATACGCAGTATTTT | TRBD2 | TRBJ2-3 | few | 12 | TRBV20-1
CSARAGGSGTEAFF | TGCAGTGCTAGAGCGGGGGGCTCAGGGACTGAAGCTTTCTTT | - | TRBJ1-1 | - | 14 | TRBV20-1
CSVEEWGTATNEKLFF | TGCAGCGTTGAAGAATGGGGAACGGCAACTAATGAAAAACTGTTTTTT | - | TRBJ1-4 | many | 16 | TRBV29-1
CASSQGTPAGELFF | TGTGCCAGCAGCCAGGGGACTCCCGCCGGGGAGCTGTTTTTT | - | TRBJ2-2 | - | 14 | TRBV3-1
CATRDRGAQPQHF | TGTGCCACCCGGGACAGGGGTGCTCAGCCCCAGCATTTT | TRBD1 | TRBJ1-5 | - | 13 | TRBV6-2/TRBV6-3
CASSRGLAGVGNEQFF | TGTGCCAGCAGCCGCGGACTAGCGGGAGTTGGAAATGAGCAGTTCTTC | TRBD2 | TRBJ2-1 | - | 16 | TRBV7-9
CASSLGDLAGYNEQFF | TGTGCCAGCAGCTTAGGTGATCTAGCGGGGTACAATGAGCAGTTCTTC | TRBD2 | TRBJ2-1 | once | 16 | TRBV7-9
CASSQAGGRQETQYF | TGTGCCAGCTCTCAAGCTGGGGGGCGCCAAGAGACCCAGTACTTC | - | TRBJ2-5 | many | 15 | TRBV6-5
CASSRTGTPSYEQYF | TGTGCCAGCAGCCGGACAGGGACTCCCTCCTACGAGCAGTACTTC | TRBD1 | TRBJ2-7 | - | 15 | TRBV14
CASRNSPGLAGGLTDTQYF | TGTGCCAGCAGAAACTCCCCGGGACTAGCGGGGGGGCTAACAGATACGCAGTATTTT | TRBD2 | TRBJ2-3 | - | 19 | TRBV28
CASSLVAGFGSYNEQFF | TGTGCCAGCAGCTTAGTCGCAGGGTTCGGGTCCTACAATGAGCAGTTCTTC | - | TRBJ2-1 | few | 17 | TRBV7-2
CASSLEKVGSALHF | TGTGCCAGCAGCTTAGAAAAGGTGGGCTCTGCCCTCCACTTT | - | TRBJ1-6 | - | 14 | TRBV7-9
CASSLRPGQPQHF | TGTGCCAGCAGCTTAAGGCCCGGTCAGCCCCAGCATTTT | - | TRBJ1-5 | - | 13 | TRBV7-8
CASSKGTGVGGRPDTQYF | TGTGCCAGCAGTAAAGGGACCGGTGTGGGGGGGCGACCAGATACGCAGTATTTT | - | TRBJ2-3 | - | 18 | TRBV6-1
CASSLGGGDGNTIYF | TGCGCCAGCAGCTTGGGCGGAGGGGACGGAAACACCATATATTTT | - | TRBJ1-3 | - | 15 | TRBV5-1
CSVEEVAKNIQYF | TGCAGCGTTGAAGAGGTAGCCAAAAACATTCAGTACTTC | - | TRBJ2-4 | many | 13 | TRBV29-1
CASSLGGTAKDIQYF | TGTGCCAGCAGCTTAGGGGGGACAGCCAAAGACATTCAGTACTTC | TRBD1 | TRBJ2-4 | - | 15 | TRBV7-2
CASSQTSASYNEQFF | TGCGCCAGCAGCCAAACTAGCGCTTCCTACAATGAGCAGTTCTTC | TRBD2 | TRBJ2-1 | few | 15 | TRBV4-3
CASSKDLSQFF | TGTGCCAGCAGTAAGGACTTATCCCAGTTCTTC | - | TRBJ2-1 | - | 11 | TRBV12-3/TRBV12-4
CSVGEGQGAYGYTF | TGCAGCGTTGGAGAAGGACAGGGGGCCTATGGCTACACCTTC | TRBD1 | TRBJ1-2 | - | 14 | TRBV29-1
CASSPGSPNQPQHF | TGTGCCAGCAGCCCTGGGTCCCCAAATCAGCCCCAGCATTTT | - | TRBJ1-5 | many | 14 | TRBV12-3/TRBV12-4
CASSPKHPPLAGRETQYF | TGTGCCAGCAGCCCGAAGCATCCCCCACTAGCGGGGAGAGAGACCCAGTACTTC | TRBD2 | TRBJ2-5 | - | 18 | TRBV3-1
CASSLVEGGDTGELFF | TGTGCCAGCAGTTTAGTGGAGGGGGGAGACACCGGGGAGCTGTTTTTT | - | TRBJ2-2 | many | 16 | TRBV12-3/TRBV12-4
CASSGQNQPQHF | TGTGCCAGCAGCGGACAGAATCAGCCCCAGCATTTT | - | TRBJ1-5 | few | 12 | TRBV2
CASSLPGTPVYNEQFF | TGTGCCAGCAGCTTGCCCGGGACTCCAGTCTACAATGAGCAGTTCTTC | - | TRBJ2-1 | few | 16 | TRBV12-1
CSVTWGGGYGYTF | TGCAGCGTTACCTGGGGGGGAGGCTATGGCTACACCTTC | - | TRBJ1-2 | few | 13 | TRBV29-1
CASSLLLAGILYEQYF | TGTGCCAGCAGCTTGTTACTAGCGGGAATACTTTACGAGCAGTACTTC | TRBD2 | TRBJ2-7 | few | 16 | TRBV5-4
CASRALSGGPSSYNEQFF | TGTGCCAGCAGGGCCCTGAGCGGGGGGCCAAGCTCCTACAATGAGCAGTTCTTC | TRBD2 | TRBJ2-1 | few | 18 | TRBV6-1
CASSQTGGQPEAFF | TGTGCCAGCAGCCAAACAGGGGGGCAACCCGAAGCTTTCTTT | TRBD1 | TRBJ1-1 | - | 14 | TRBV3-1
CASSRGLAGELFF | TGCGCCAGCAGCCGAGGACTAGCGGGAGAGCTGTTTTTT | TRBD2 | TRBJ2-2 | - | 13 | TRBV4-3
CSARAITGGHEQFF | TGCAGTGCTAGAGCGATTACAGGGGGGCATGAGCAGTTCTTC | TRBD1 | TRBJ2-1 | once | 14 | TRBV20-1
CASSLRASGGTDTQYF | TGTGCCAGCAGTTTGCGGGCTAGCGGGGGCACAGATACGCAGTATTTT | TRBD2 | TRBJ2-3 | - | 16 | TRBV12-3/TRBV12-4
CASSPTNQETQYF | TGCGCCAGCAGCCCCACAAACCAAGAGACCCAGTACTTC | - | TRBJ2-5 | many | 13 | TRBV5-1
CSARSLAGEETQYF | TGCAGTGCTAGGTCTTTAGCGGGAGAAGAGACCCAGTACTTC | TRBD2 | TRBJ2-5 | - | 14 | TRBV20-1
CATSDTTLLGGYTF | TGTGCCACCAGTGACACGACACTTCTGGGAGGCTACACCTTC | - | TRBJ1-2 | few | 14 | TRBV24-1
CASKGGVLAVTGELFF | TGTGCCAGCAAGGGAGGGGTACTAGCGGTCACCGGGGAGCTGTTTTTT | TRBD2 | TRBJ2-2 | few | 16 | TRBV28
CSARRTRASYEQYF | TGCAGTGCTAGACGGACCCGAGCCAGCTACGAGCAGTACTTC | - | TRBJ2-7 | - | 14 | TRBV20-1